This T cell receptor beta chain was captured in a study of T cell responses to AZD1222 COVID-19 vaccine. At the level of the study: Second-dose recipients at about 4 or about 12 weeks were treated as one pooled group. Study-wide findings and caveats: Donors were largely white British and mainly female; clonal diversity was possibly underestimated.

The CDR3 length is 15 residues. The germline V and J ends were trimmed by 2 bases and 0 bases, with 9 bases remaining between them. CDR1 is MGHRA, CDR2 YSYEKL, per germline. This table comes from immunoSEQ multiplex PCR, and its TCRdb copy is limited to in-frame clones, with some not included. The sample lists around 140,000 clones; approximately 90% were seen once. Note on this clone: Its antigen is currently unknown.

The sequence came from an adult in good health. This chain joins TRBV4-1 and TRBJ2-3; D gene unclear. Material: peripheral blood, obtained on day 0 of AZD1222 vaccination. The CDR3 bases are TGCGCCAGCAGCCAAATCAGCGTTAGCACAGATACGCAGTATTTT. Translated, it gives CASSQISVSTDTQYF.